The T cell receptor (beta chain) under discussion was sequenced for a study of preoperative IRX-2 immunotherapy in early breast cancer. Sequenced by immunoSEQ multiplex PCR; TCRdb stores in-frame clones only, minus some. The sample shows roughly 62,000 clones, roughly 95% of them seen only once. The treatment denotes: preoperative locoregional IRX-2 cytokine immunotherapy. Patients received preoperative, locoregional IRX-2 cytokine immunotherapy in a phase Ib study. Germline V lookup: CDR1 MDHEN, CDR2 SYDVKM. The CDR3 spans 15 residues. The germline V and J ends were trimmed by 2 bases and 8 bases, with 16 bases remaining between them.

The chain uses TRBV28 and TRBJ2-1; possible D gene TRBD2, 6 bases. This sample was taken from a patient treated with IRX-2 immunotherapy. This clonotype originated in a human donor with breast cancer. The CDR3 here is CASSLGGTSSHEQFF. The CDR3 bases are TGTGCCAGCAGTTTAGGGGGGACCTCTTCTCATGAGCAGTTCTTC.